The present entry profiles one TCR beta chain with its context. The CDR3 runs to 15 residues. Germline V gene sequence: CDR1 SGHRS, CDR2 YFSETQ. The J segment lost 5 bases and the V segment lost 3 bases, leaving 8 bases of the junction unmatched. The source of the sample is a study of blood T cell repertoires in COVID-19. Study at large: Italy, Spain and the United States were the sources of the convalescent and acute COVID-19 samples.

In the original workflow: Reference gene primer amplification yielded estimated nucleated cell counts. Profiled with immunoSEQ multiplex PCR; TCRdb holds only in-frame clones, not every one. V and J calls plus clone size are reproduced from that table; the DNA served to infer D and trimming. The sample includes approximately 300,000 clones, 75% to 90% of them seen just once. What the recovered Cohort 3 donors had was two negative PCRs, clearance, or symptom resolution. The V call is TRBV5-1, the J call TRBJ2-5, with TRBD1 matching over 9 bases. The sequence came from a man in his 60s who had recovered from COVID-19. Material: PBMCs or T cells enriched from blood (not recorded which). The CDR3 is CASSSDRGWEETQYF. The CDR3 nucleotides read TGCGCCAGCAGCTCGGACAGGGGATGGGAGGAGACCCAGTACTTC.